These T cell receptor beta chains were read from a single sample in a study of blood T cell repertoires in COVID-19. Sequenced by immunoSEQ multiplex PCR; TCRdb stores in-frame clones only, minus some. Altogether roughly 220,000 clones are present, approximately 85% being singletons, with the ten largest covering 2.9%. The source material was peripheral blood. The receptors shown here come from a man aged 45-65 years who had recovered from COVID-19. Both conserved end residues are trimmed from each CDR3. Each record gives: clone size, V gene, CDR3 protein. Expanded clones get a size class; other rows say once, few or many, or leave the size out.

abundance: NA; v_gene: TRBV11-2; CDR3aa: ASSPGQPPSYGYT
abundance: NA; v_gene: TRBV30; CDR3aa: AWSVIGQQYGYT
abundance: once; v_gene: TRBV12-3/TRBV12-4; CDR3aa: ASSKGVYGYT
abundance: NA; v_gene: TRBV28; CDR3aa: ASSLPGQRHEQY
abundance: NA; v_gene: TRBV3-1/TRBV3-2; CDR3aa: ASSQLRQGNTEAF
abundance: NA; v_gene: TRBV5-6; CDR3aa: ASSLGQVNQPQH
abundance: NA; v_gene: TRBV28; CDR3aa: ASDSSYNEQF
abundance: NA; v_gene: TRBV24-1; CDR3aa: ATSDSGQHTDTQY
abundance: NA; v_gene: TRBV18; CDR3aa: ASSPTGGGAGNTIY
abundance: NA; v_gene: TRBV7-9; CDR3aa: ASSPSGRRSYEQY
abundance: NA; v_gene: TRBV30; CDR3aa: AWSVRTGRVQETQY
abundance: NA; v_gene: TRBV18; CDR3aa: ASSLDSNEKLF
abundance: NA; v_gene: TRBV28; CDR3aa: ASQAADRLFSGYT
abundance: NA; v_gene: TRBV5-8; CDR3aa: ASSHDSAWAQY
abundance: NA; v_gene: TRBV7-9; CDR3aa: ASSLVGDYGYT
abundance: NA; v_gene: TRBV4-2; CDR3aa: ASSQGFSKSSYNEQF
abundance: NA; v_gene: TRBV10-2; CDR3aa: ASSEGVNTEAF
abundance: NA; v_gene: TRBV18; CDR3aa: ASSPGQSNQPQH
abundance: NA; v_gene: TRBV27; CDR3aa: ASSLRLAEQETQY
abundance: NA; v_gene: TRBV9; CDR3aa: ASSVGVGLAGGNTGELF
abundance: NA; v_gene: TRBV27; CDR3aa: ASSAIRGRETQY
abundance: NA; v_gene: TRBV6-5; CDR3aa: ASSPGTSGSNIQY
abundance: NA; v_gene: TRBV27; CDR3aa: ASSYSSPNEKLF
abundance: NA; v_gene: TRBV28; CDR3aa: ASRFGVRSEKLF
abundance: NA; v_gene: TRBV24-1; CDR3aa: ATSDAGTAPPGELF
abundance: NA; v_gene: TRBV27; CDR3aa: ASSYRGGYEQY
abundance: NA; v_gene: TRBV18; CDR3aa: ASSLGQRETQY
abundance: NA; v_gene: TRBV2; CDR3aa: ASSGERGSETQY
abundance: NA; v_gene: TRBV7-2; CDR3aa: ASSLVARGPGELF
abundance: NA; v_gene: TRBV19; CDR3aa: ASSIPRGSTGELF
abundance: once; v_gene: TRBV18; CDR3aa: ASSVPTEHGYT
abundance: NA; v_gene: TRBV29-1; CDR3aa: SATGSSGNTIY
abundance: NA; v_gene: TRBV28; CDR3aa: ASRDPGQGYT